Each of the 5 T cell receptor beta chains below was sequenced from the same sample in a study of siplizumab effects on memory and regulatory T cells. Clones were sequenced by immunoSEQ multiplex PCR, and TCRdb holds only the in-frame ones, with some missing. Of tens of thousands of clones detected, roughly 96% appear once; the ten largest clones hold roughly 0.031%. The sequenced sample consisted of naive CD4+ T cells sorted from blood. The receptors were sampled from a human donor in good health.

The rearrangement links TRBV6-6 to TRBJ2-5; D ambiguous. CDR3 length: 13 residues. V shed 6 bases and J shed 1 base, with 9 bases lying between them. The germline CDR1 and CDR2 sequences are MNHNY and SVGAGI (reference sequence). The CDR3: CASRDGSQETQYF. CDR3 nucleotide sequence: TGTGCCAGCAGGGACGGCTCCCAAGAGACCCAGTACTTC.

V and J are TRBV5-6 and TRBJ2-5; maybe TRBD2 (6 bases). Germline V CDR1 and CDR2: SGHDT, YYEEEE. The germline V and J ends were trimmed by 4 bases and 4 bases, with 14 bases remaining between them. The CDR3 loop spans 14 amino acids. The CDR3 region has the DNA TGTGCCAGCAGCCCCTGGGGGACTGGAGAGACCCAGTACTTC. Its protein product is CASSPWGTGETQYF.

The chain recombines TRBV5-6 with TRBJ2-5; 9 bases align to TRBD1. V was clipped by 0 bases and J by 4 bases; unmatched bases: 7. Germline CDR1 SGHDT, CDR2 YYEEEE. The CDR3 is 16 amino acids. The CDR3 loop is CASSLERDRELETQYF. CDR3 sequence (DNA): TGTGCCAGCAGCTTGGAAAGGGACAGGGAATTAGAGACCCAGTACTTC.

This chain connects TRBV11-2 to TRBJ2-2, with no clear D. The V gene's germline CDR1 is SGHAT and CDR2 FQNNGV. The CDR3 runs to 12 residues. V shed 7 bases and J shed 5 bases, with 8 bases lying between them. The CDR3 coding sequence is TGTGCCAGCACCAAAGGGACCGGGGAGCTGTTTTTT. This gives the protein CASTKGTGELFF.

This clone has only one observation. This rearrangement joins TRBV4-2 to TRBJ1-4; no firm D call. The CDR3 is 14 residues long. Germline V gives CDR1 LGHNA, CDR2 YNFKEQ. V was trimmed by 1 base and J by 5 bases, leaving 8 bases between them. Here the CDR3 reads CASSQGQGNEKLFF. In DNA, the CDR3 is TGTGCCAGCAGCCAAGGACAAGGGAATGAAAAACTGTTTTTT.